Presented here are 14 T cell receptor beta chains from one specimen sequenced in a study of blood T cell repertoires in COVID-19. TCRdb keeps only in-frame clones here, not all; method: immunoSEQ multiplex PCR. The sample lists roughly 130,000 clones, roughly 83% occurring once. The specimen was PBMCs or T cells enriched from blood (not recorded which). These receptors were taken from a man in his forties with acute COVID-19.

The CDR3 protein is CASSDPGGSNTEAFF. CDR3 sequence (DNA): TGTGCCAGCAGTGACCCAGGGGGATCGAACACTGAAGCTTTCTTT. This chain connects TRBV25-1 to TRBJ1-1, with TRBD1 identical over 7 bases. Germline CDR1 MGHDK, CDR2 SYGVNS. V lost 3 bases and J lost 1; bases outside the gene matches: 5. CDR3 size: 15 residues. Full variable domain (rest looked up from reference TRBV25-1 and TRBJ1-1): EADIYQTPRYLVIGTGKKITLECSQTMGHDKMYWYQQDPGMELHLIHYSYGVNSTEKGDLSSESTVSRIRTEHFPLTLESARPSHTSQYLCASSDPGGSNTEAFFGQGTRLTVV.

The CDR3 nucleotides are TGTGTCAGAAGCCCCAACAGGGCGGGGGGGTTTACCGGGGAGCTGTTTTTT. Translation: CVRSPNRAGGFTGELFF. V usage is TRBV7-5 and J usage is TRBJ2-2; no DNA check was done on the table's D call, TRBD2. TRBV7-5 is an annotated pseudogene. CDR3 length: 17 amino acids.

The chain has TRBV4-3 and TRBJ1-1; perhaps TRBD1 as D (5 bases). Germline V gene data show CDR1 as LGHNA and CDR2 as YSLEER. The V gene lost 1 base and the J gene lost 1 base, with 19 bases spanning the gap. The CDR3 runs 18 residues. In DNA, the CDR3 is TGCGCCAGCAGCCAAGGGATTGGGGGAGGAGTTGCGAACACTGAAGCTTTCTTT. Translating it yields CASSQGIGGGVANTEAFF.

The chain couples TRBV7-8 to TRBJ1-2; D call uncertain. The ends were cut back, 3 bases at V and 3 bases at J, with 17 bases in the middle. This CDR3 is 16 amino acids long. Germline CDR1 reads SGHVS; CDR2 reads FQNEAQ. The CDR3 DNA reads as TGTGCCAGCAGCTTTACTGCAGAGGGAGGGTACTATGGCTACACCTTC. This encodes CASSFTAEGGYYGYTF.

This rearrangement joins TRBV28 to TRBJ2-7; a weak D match, TRBD2 (6 bases). From germline, CDR1 is MDHEN and CDR2 SYDVKM. V was pared by 4 bases and J by 0 bases, with 13 bases between. CDR3 length equals 15 residues. This CDR3 is CASSSVLRDSYEQYF. CDR3 bases: TGTGCCAGCAGTTCTGTCCTGCGGGACTCCTACGAGCAGTACTTC.

V gene TRBV7-8 combines with J gene TRBJ1-5, with 7 bases fitting TRBD1. The CDR3 extends over 13 amino acids. Trimming removed 5 bases from V and 4 bases from J; junction bases left unmatched: 2. The germline V gene has CDR1 SGHVS and CDR2 FQNEAQ. CDR3 in DNA: TGTGCCAGCAGCACGGACAGGAATCAGCCCCAGCATTTT. It encodes CASSTDRNQPQHF.

The rearrangement joins TRBV5-4 to TRBJ1-4, with D possibly matching TRBD1 (6 bases). The ends were cut back, 4 bases at V and 4 bases at J, with 11 bases in the middle. This CDR3 region has 14 residues. Germline V gene sequence: CDR1 SGHNT, CDR2 YYREEE (reference sequence). The CDR3 region is CASSRDTSNEKLFF. The DNA for the CDR3 is TGTGCCAGCAGCCGGGACACAAGTAATGAAAAACTGTTTTTT.

CDR3 DNA: TGTGCCAGTAGTATTGTTGAGGGCAGCAATCAGCCCCAGCATTTT. It translates to CASSIVEGSNQPQHF. This chain connects TRBV19 to TRBJ1-5; D remains unclear. The CDR3 covers 15 residues. Germline CDR1 LNHDA, CDR2 SQIVND (reference sequence). Trimming took off 3 bases at V and 1 base at J, with 10 bases between the two ends.

This chain uses TRBV7-9 with TRBJ1-4; 8 nucleotides agree with TRBD1. Germline V CDR1 and CDR2: SEHNR, FQNEAQ (reference sequence). With 1 base clipped from V and 7 bases from J, the junction kept 8 bases outside the gene matches. The CDR3 totals 16 residues. CDR3 nucleotides: TGTGCCAGCAGCTTAGGCGGACAGGGCTTGGGTGAAAAACTGTTTTTT. Translation gives CASSLGGQGLGEKLFF.

This chain links TRBV6-6 with TRBJ1-6, with 7 bases fitting TRBD1. Germline-derived CDR1 and CDR2 are MNHNY and SVGAGI (reference sequence). The CDR3 is 15 amino acids. V shed 6 bases, J shed 5 bases, and the junction held 7 bases outside the gene matches. CDR3 region: CASSRDRLDNSPLHF. CDR3 coding DNA: TGTGCCAGCAGCCGGGACAGACTCGATAATTCACCCCTCCACTTT.

The table lists this clone with a count of one. J is TRBJ1-4 and V is TRBV7-2; D uncertain. The length of the CDR3 is 14 residues. V was cut by 2 bases and J by 4 bases, with 8 bases left in between. Germline CDR1 and CDR2: SGHTA and FQGNSA. This CDR3 reads CASSLRSFNEKLFF. As DNA, the CDR3 is TGTGCCAGCAGCTTACGTTCCTTTAATGAAAAACTGTTTTTT.

This rearrangement joins TRBV4-2 to TRBJ2-3, with D unclear. Germline values: CDR1 LGHNA, CDR2 YNFKEQ. The CDR3 has 12 amino acids. V was shortened by 0 bases and J by 6 bases, with 4 bases between the two germline ends. The CDR3: CASSQERDTQYF. CDR3 bases: TGTGCCAGCAGCCAAGAGCGGGATACGCAGTATTTT.

This chain connects TRBV28 to TRBJ1-3; a weak D match, TRBD1 (6 bases). This CDR3 has 19 residues. Germline lookup yields CDR1 MDHEN and CDR2 SYDVKM. The V end was cut by 1 base, the J end by 0 bases, with 19 bases between. CDR3 sequence (DNA): TGTGCCAGCAGTTTATTAGTAGGAAGTGCAGGGGACTCTGGAAACACCATATATTTT. Translating gives CASSLLVGSAGDSGNTIYF.

The rearrangement joins TRBV15 to TRBJ2-4; tentatively, D is TRBD1 (5 bases). The germline CDR1 and CDR2 sequences are LNHNV and YYDKDF (reference sequence). Trimming took 9 bases from V and 2 from J, leaving 11 bases between them. The CDR3 is 13 residues long. The CDR3 is CATRAGPKNIQYF. As DNA, the CDR3 is TGTGCCACTAGGGCAGGGCCCAAAAACATTCAGTACTTC.